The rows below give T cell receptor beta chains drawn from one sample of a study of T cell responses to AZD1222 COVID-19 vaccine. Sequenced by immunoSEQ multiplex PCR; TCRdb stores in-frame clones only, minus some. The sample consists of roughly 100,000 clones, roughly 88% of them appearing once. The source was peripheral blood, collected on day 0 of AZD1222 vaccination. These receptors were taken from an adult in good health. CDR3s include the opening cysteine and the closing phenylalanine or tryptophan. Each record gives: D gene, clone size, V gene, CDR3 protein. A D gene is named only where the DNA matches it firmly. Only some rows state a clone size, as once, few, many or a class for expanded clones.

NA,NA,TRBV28,CASSRGGGSEKLFF
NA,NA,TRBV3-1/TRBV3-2,CASSRGYQETQYF
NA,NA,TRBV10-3,CAISEDPNTEAFF
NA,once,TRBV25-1,CASSDLVGTYEQYF
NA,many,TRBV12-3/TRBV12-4,CASSRGGNQPQHF
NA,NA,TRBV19,CASSISGDQHF
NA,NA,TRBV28,CASSLSVDGVRPGGYTF
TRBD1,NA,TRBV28,CASRGTGISPLHF
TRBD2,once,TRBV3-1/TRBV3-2,CASSGGQETQYF
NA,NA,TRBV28,CASGQGTRNTGELFF
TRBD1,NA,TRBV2,CASSAQGGTQPQHF
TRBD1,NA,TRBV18,CASSPLPTGTGLNTEAFF
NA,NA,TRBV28,CASSTPRGAKNIQYF
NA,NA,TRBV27,CASMSLIPAYEQYF
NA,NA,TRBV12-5,CASGLVTGGGLGEQYF
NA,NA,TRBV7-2,CASSSFEREGYTF
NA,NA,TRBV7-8,CASSLAAQFISNQPQHF
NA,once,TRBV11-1,CASSSFTGMTEAFF
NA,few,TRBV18,CASSPTVSVGTEAFF
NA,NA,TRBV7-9,CASSLRPQGRDGYTF
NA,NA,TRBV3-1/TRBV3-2,CASSQDSGGGEQYF
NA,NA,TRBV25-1,CASSALNSNQPQHF
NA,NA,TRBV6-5,CASSSPAYEQYF
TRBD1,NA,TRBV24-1,CATSDTTGGQETQYF
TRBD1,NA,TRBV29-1,CSVEFGTANTEAFF
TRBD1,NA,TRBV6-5,CASSSGGQVLGTQYF
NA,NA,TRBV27,CASSSLDRETQYF
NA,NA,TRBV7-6,CASSPSRTGDEKLFF
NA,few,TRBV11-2,CASSLAGQQETQYF
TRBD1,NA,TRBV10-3,CAIRQGGASGNTIYF
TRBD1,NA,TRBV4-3,CASSPDRTYEQYF
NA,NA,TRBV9,CASSVGPSTGNTIYF
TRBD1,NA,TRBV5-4,CASSIGTGGTDTQYF
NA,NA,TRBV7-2,CASSSLAAPYNEQFF
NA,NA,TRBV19,CASSSDLVKNSQHF
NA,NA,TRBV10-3,CATLFGAGNTIYF
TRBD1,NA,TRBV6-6,CASSYSMQGASREQYF
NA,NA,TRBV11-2,CASSLQRFTLAKNIQYF
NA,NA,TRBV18,CASSPDKNYGYTF
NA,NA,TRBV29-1,CSVLQGANEKLFF